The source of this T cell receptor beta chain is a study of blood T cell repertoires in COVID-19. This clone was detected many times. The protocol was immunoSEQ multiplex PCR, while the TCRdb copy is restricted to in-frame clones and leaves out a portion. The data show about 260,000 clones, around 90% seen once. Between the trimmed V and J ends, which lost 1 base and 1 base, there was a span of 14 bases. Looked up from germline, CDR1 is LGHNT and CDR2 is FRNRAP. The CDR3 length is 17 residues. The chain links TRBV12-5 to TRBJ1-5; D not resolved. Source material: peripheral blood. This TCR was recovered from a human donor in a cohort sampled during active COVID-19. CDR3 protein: CASGLADTSWSNQPQHF. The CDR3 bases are TGTGCTAGTGGTTTGGCCGACACCTCTTGGAGCAATCAGCCCCAGCATTTT.